This T cell receptor beta chain was recorded in a study of neurological immune-mediated disorders (dated by TCRdb to about 2019). Turning to the overall study: Among the approximately 34 multiple sclerosis patients, relapsing-remitting MS accounted for around 30 and secondary progressive MS accounted for 3. Using UMI-based sequencing, the study compared peripheral blood TCR-beta repertoires from patients with HTLV-I-associated myelopathy (HAM/TSP), patients with multiple sclerosis, and healthy controls. The cohort comprised approximately 67 subjects: some 15 HAM/TSP patients, 35 or so multiple sclerosis patients and around 20 healthy controls. Longitudinal samples, technical triplicates and paired sorted CD4+ and CD8+ T-cell subsets, alongside PBMC samples, were included among the approximately 100 TCR-beta libraries.

Libraries from unsorted PBMCs were made from 2 million PBMCs kept in RNAlater at -80 degrees C until RNA extraction. Multiple sclerosis patients were enrolled in a US clinical protocol under which disease progression was evaluated by magnetic resonance imaging. Peripheral blood was subjected to Ficoll-Hypaque density gradient centrifugation to isolate PBMCs, which were then cryopreserved in liquid nitrogen. Broad study findings and their caveats: Expanded clones from different subjects shared no identical CDR3 amino acid sequences, which suggests that TCR-beta repertoires were private in all groups. The MS cluster was not associated with any clinical or MRI features, and the authors stated that larger cohorts are needed. The highest TCR clonal expansion was observed in HAM/TSP patients, whereas the lowest was observed in MS patients, even when compared with healthy controls. In a phylogenetic analysis, the repertoires of 18 out of 34 MS patients fell into a single cluster of related CDR3 sequences, pointing to a possible signature at the repertoire level.

The sample holds many counts of this clonotype. Its antigen is still unknown. No quality values exist for individual bases; no much larger clone is one base distant. Trimming accounts for 6 bases at V and 2 bases at J, while the number of junction bases matched to no gene is 13. The CDR3 spans 18 residues, from the cysteine through the phenylalanine. The DNA shown is the 54-base CDR3, in frame from base 1. As encoded in the germline V gene, CDR1 is MDHEN while CDR2 is SYDVKM. To synthesize cDNA, template-switch 5'RACE was performed with a primer carrying a 10-nucleotide random unique molecular identifier so that each TCR transcript was tagged. Over 180 million TCR-beta sequences, covering 15-18 subjects, were produced in each sequencing run. Total RNA was extracted with the RNeasy kit. Using the KAPA Real-time Library Amplification kit, TCR-beta VDJ regions were amplified with primers for the TCR constant region and the 5'RACE anchor. A first PCR added sample indexes and Illumina adaptors, after which a second PCR increased the library yield. After purification with Ampure beads, the TCR product of roughly 650 bp was size-selected on a 2% E-gel SizeSelection system. Library quality was checked on a Bioanalyzer, concentration was measured with Qubit, and libraries were quantified with the Kapa Library Quantification kit before pooling. An Illumina HiSeq 2500 was used to sequence the libraries paired-end at 2 x 150 bp. To increase sequence diversity, about 25-30% phiX was spiked into each library pool. On the authors' methods: Quality-filtered reads were processed with the UMI-based MiGEC pipeline, which removed over 85% of raw TCR sequences during error correction. IMGT germline references were used for alignment of VDJ genes, and clonotypes were defined by a unique CDR3 amino acid sequence together with V-J genes. Clonal expansion, Shannon diversity and CDR3 relatedness were evaluated with VDJtools (CalcPairwiseDistances, ClusterSamples), while phylogenetic trees were built in CLCbio workbench. Clones with at least 8 unique UMIs were defined as expanded, with this threshold being based on coefficient-of-variation modelling across technical triplicates. The public reads were reprocessed in TCRdb via fastp at Q25 and MiXCR, keeping in-frame beta chains. Identical CDR3 proteins give one entry, which carries the most common genes and DNA. V and J calls and clone size were set by TCRdb, not the authors. For this sample there are about 78,000 distinct CDR3 sequences; about 5% appear just once. The ten top clones hold less than 2.5% of the sample.

The receptor's source is a woman in her thirties with multiple sclerosis. The sample taken for sequencing was PBMCs. Here the chain combines TRBV28 and TRBJ2-3, and TRBD2 matches 11 of the central bases. The nucleotides read TGTGCCAGCAGCCTTTGGGGGGGACTAGCGGATTACACAGATACGCAGTATTTT. This gives the protein CASSLWGGLADYTDTQYF.